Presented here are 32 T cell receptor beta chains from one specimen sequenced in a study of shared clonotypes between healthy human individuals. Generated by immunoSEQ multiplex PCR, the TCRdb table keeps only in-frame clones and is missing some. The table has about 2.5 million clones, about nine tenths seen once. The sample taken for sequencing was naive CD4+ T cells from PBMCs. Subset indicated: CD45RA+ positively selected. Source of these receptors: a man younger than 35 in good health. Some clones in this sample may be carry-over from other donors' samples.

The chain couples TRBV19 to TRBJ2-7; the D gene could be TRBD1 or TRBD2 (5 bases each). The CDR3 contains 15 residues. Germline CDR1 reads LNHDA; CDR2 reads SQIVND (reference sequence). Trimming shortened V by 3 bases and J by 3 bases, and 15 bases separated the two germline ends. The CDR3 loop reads CASSMRGRTFYEQYF. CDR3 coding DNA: TGTGCCAGTAGTATGAGGGGTCGCACCTTCTACGAGCAGTACTTC.

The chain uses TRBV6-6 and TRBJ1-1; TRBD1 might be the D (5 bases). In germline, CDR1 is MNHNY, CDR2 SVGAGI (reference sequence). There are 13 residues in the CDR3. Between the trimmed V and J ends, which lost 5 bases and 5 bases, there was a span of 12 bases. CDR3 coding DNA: TGTGCCAGCAGTCGTATCAGGGAGACTGAAGCTTTCTTT. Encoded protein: CASSRIRETEAFF.

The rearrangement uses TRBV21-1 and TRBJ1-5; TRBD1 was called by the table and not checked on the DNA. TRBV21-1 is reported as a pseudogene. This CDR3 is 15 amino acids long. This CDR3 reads CASSKDRVTDQPQHF. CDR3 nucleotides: TGTGCCAGCAGCAAAGACAGGGTAACGGATCAGCCCCAGCATTTT.

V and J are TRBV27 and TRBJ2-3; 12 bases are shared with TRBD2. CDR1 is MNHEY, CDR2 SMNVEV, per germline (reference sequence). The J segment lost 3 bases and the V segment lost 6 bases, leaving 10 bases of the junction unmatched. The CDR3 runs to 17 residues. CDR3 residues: CASSRLAGDSGTDTQYF. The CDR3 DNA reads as TGTGCCAGCAGCAGACTAGCGGGAGATTCCGGAACAGATACGCAGTATTTT.

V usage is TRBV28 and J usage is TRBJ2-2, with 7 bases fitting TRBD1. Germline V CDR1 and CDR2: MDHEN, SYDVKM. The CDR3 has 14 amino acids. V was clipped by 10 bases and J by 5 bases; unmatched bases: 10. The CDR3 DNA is TGTGCCATAATGGGACAGAGGGATACCGGGGAGCTGTTTTTT. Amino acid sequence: CAIMGQRDTGELFF.

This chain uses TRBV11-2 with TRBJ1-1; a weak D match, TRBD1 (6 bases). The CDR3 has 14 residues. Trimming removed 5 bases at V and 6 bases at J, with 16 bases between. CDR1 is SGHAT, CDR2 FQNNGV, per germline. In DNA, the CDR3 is TGTGCCAGCAGCGCGGGGGGCGGGCGGGCTGAAGCTTTCTTT. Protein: CASSAGGGRAEAFF. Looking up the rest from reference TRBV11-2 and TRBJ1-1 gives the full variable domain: EAGVAQSPRYKIIEKRQSVAFWCNPISGHATLYWYQQILGQGPKLLIQFQNNGVVDDSQLPKDRFSAERLKGVDSTLKIQPAKLEDSAVYLCASSAGGGRAEAFFGQGTRLTVV.

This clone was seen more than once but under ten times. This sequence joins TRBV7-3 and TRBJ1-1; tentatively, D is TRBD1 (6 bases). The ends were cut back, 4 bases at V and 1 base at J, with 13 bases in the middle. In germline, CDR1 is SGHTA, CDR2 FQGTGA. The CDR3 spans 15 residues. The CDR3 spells CASSSRGGQNTEAFF. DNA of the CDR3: TGTGCCAGCAGCTCTAGGGGGGGACAGAACACTGAAGCTTTCTTT.

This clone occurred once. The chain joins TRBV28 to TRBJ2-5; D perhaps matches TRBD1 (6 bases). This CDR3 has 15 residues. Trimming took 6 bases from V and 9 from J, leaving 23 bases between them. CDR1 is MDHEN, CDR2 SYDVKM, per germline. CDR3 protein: CASRVRRQGIGAQYF. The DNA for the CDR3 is TGTGCCAGCAGAGTTCGTCGGCAGGGGATTGGGGCCCAGTACTTC.

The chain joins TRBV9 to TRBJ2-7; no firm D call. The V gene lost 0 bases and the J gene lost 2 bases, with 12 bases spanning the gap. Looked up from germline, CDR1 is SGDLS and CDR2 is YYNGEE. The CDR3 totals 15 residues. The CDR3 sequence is CASSVGPTSTYEQYF. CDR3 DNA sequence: TGTGCCAGCAGCGTAGGCCCCACAAGTACCTACGAGCAGTACTTC.

The CDR3: CASSQSLWPPHEKLFF. In DNA form, the CDR3 reads TGCGCCAGCAGTCAATCTCTGTGGCCTCCCCACGAAAAACTGTTTTTT. The chain uses TRBV23-1 and TRBJ1-4; D gene unclear. TRBV23-1 is reported as an ORF; its role is uncertain. The V and J ends lost 0 bases and 8 bases respectively, with 16 bases between them. The CDR3 is made up of 16 amino acids.

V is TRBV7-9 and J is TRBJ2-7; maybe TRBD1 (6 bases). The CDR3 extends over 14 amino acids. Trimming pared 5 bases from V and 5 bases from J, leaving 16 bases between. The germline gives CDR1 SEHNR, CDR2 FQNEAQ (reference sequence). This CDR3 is CASSTGNSGHEQYF. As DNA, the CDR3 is TGTGCCAGCAGCACAGGGAATTCGGGCCACGAGCAGTACTTC.

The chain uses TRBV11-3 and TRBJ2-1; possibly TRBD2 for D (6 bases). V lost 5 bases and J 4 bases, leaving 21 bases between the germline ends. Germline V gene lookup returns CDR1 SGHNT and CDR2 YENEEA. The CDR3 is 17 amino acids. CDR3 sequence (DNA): TGTGCCAGCAGCCCTCGCCAGGGACTGGGGGGATACAATGAGCAGTTCTTC. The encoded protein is CASSPRQGLGGYNEQFF.

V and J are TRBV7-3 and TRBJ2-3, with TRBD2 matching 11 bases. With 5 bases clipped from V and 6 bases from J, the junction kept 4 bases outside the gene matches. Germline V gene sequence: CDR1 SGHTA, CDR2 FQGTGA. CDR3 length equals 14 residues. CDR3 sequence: CASSIAGGQDTQYF. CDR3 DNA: TGTGCCAGCAGCATAGCGGGAGGGCAGGATACGCAGTATTTT.

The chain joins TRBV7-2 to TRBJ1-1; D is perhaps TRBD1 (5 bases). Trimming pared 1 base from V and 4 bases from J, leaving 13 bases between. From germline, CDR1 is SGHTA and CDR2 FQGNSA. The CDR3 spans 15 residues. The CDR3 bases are TGTGCCAGCAGCTTAGGCCCAGGGAGGAGCACTGAAGCTTTCTTT. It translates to CASSLGPGRSTEAFF.

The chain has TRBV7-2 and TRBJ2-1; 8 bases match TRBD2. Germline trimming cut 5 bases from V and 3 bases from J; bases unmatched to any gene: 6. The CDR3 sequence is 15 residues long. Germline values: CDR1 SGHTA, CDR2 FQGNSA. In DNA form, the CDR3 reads TGTGCCAGCAGCGCTACTAGCGGAGGCTACAATGAGCAGTTCTTC. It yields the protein CASSATSGGYNEQFF.

CDR3 protein: CASSLGQINEKLFF. In nucleotides, the CDR3 is TGTGCCAGCAGCTTGGGACAGATTAATGAAAAACTGTTTTTT. The chain recombines TRBV9 with TRBJ1-4; 7 nucleotides align to TRBD1. Losses at the gene ends were 4 bases for V and 4 bases for J; bases not matched to a gene: 4. Germline V gene sequence: CDR1 SGDLS, CDR2 YYNGEE. The CDR3 sequence is 14 residues long.

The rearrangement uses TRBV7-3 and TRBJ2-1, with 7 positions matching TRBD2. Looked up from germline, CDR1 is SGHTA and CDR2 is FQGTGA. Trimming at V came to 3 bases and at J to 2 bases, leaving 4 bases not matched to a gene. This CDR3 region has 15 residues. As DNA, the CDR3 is TGTGCCAGCAGCTTTTCGGCGGGAGCCTACAATGAGCAGTTCTTC. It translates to CASSFSAGAYNEQFF.

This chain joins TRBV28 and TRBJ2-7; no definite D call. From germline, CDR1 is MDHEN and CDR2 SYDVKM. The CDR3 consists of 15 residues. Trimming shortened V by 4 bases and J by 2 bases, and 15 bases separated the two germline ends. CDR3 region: CASSSPDGRPYEQYF. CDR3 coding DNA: TGTGCCAGCAGTTCCCCCGACGGAAGACCCTACGAGCAGTACTTC.

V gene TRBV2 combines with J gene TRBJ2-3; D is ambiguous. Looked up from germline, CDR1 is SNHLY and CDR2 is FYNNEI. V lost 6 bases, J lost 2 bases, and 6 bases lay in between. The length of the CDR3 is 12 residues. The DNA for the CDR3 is TGTGCCAGCAGGATGACCACAGATACGCAGTATTTT. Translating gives CASRMTTDTQYF.

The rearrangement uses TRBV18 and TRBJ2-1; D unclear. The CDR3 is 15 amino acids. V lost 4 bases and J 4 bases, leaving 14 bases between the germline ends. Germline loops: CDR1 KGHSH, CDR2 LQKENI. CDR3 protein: CASSLIPLGYNEQFF. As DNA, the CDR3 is TGTGCCAGCTCACTAATCCCCTTGGGGTACAATGAGCAGTTCTTC.

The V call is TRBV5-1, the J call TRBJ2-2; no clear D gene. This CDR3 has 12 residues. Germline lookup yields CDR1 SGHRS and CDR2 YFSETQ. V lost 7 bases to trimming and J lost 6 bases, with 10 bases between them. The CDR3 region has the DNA TGCGCCAGCTCACCTATTGCCGGGGAGCTGTTTTTT. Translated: CASSPIAGELFF.

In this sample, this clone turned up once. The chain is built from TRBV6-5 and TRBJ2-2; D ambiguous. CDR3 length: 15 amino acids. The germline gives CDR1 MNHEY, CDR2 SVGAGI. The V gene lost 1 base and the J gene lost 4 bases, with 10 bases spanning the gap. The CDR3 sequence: CASSYYGSVTGELFF. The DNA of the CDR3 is TGTGCCAGCAGTTACTACGGGTCCGTCACCGGGGAGCTGTTTTTT.

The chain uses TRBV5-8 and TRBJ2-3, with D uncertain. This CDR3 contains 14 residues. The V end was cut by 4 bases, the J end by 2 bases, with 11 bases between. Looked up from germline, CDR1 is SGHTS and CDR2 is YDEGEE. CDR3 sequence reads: CASSMGFFTDTQYF. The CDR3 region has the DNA TGTGCCAGCAGCATGGGCTTTTTCACAGATACGCAGTATTTT. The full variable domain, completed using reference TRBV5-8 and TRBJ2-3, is EAGVTQSPTHLIKTRGQQATLRCSPISGHTSVYWYQQALGLGLQFLLWYDEGEERNRGNFPPRFSGRQFPNYSSELNVNALELEDSALYLCASSMGFFTDTQYFGPGTRLTVL.

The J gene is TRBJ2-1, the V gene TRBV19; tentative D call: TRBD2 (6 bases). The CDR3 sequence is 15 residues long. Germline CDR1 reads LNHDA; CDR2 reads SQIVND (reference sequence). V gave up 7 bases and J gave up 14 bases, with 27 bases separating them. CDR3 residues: CASTPRFVLASIKFF. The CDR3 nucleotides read TGTGCCAGTACCCCAAGGTTTGTACTAGCCTCAATTAAGTTCTTC.

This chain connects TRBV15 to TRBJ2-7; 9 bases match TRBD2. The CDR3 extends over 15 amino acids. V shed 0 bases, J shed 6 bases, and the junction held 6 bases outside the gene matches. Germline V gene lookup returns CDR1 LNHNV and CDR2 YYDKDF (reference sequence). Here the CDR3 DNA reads TGTGCCACCAGCAGAGATGGGATAGCGGGAGCCGAGCAGTACTTC. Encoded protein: CATSRDGIAGAEQYF.

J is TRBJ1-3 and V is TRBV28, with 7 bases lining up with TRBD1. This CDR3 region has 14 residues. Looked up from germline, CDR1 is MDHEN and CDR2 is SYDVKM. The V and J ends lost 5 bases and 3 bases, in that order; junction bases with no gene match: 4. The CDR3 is CASSTGAGGNTIYF. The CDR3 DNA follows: TGTGCCAGCAGTACAGGGGCAGGTGGAAACACCATATATTTT. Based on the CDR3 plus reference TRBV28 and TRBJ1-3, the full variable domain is DVKVTQSSRYLVKRTGEKVFLECVQDMDHENMFWYRQDPGLGLRLIYFSYDVKMKEKGDIPEGYSVSREKKERFSLILESASTNQTSMYLCASSTGAGGNTIYFGEGSWLTVV.

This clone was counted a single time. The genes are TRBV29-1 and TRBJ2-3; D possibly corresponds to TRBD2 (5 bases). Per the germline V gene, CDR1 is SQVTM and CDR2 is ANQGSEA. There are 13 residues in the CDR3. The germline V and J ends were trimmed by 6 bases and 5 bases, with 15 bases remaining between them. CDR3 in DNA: TGCAGCGTGCGGGCCCCCTCGTTAGATACGCAGTATTTT. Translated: CSVRAPSLDTQYF.

The CDR3 region has the DNA TGTGCCAGCAGTGCAGGGCGATCAGGCGCCTACGAGCAGTACTTC. The encoded protein is CASSAGRSGAYEQYF. The chain combines TRBV27 with TRBJ2-7, with D possibly TRBD1 on 5 matching bases. V was trimmed by 5 bases and J by 2 bases, leaving 16 bases between them. Germline V CDR1 and CDR2: MNHEY, SMNVEV (reference sequence). This CDR3 comprises 15 residues.

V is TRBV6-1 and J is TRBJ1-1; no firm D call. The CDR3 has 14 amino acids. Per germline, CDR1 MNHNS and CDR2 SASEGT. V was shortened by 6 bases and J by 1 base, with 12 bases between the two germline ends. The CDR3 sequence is CASSPLGRNTEAFF. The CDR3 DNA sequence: TGTGCCAGCAGCCCCCTCGGAAGGAACACTGAAGCTTTCTTT.

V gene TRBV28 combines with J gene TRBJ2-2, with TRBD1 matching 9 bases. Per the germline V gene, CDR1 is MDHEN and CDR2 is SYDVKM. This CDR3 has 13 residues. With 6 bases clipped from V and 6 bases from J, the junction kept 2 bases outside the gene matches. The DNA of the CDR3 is TGTGCCAGCAGGACAGGGGGGGCCGGGGAGCTGTTTTTT. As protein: CASRTGGAGELFF.

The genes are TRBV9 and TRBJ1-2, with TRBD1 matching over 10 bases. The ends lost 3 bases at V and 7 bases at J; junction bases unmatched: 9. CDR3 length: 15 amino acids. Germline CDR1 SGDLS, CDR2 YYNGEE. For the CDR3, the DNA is TGTGCCAGCAGCGCCCGGACAGGGGGTGCCTCTGGCTACACCTTC. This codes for CASSARTGGASGYTF.

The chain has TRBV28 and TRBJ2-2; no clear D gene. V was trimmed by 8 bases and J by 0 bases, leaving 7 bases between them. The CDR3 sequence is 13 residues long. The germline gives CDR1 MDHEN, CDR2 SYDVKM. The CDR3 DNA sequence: TGTGCCAGCGTGGACCCGAACACCGGGGAGCTGTTTTTT. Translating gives CASVDPNTGELFF.